This T cell receptor beta chain stems from a study of blood T cell repertoires in COVID-19. Overall study context: Samples taken during acute and convalescent COVID-19 were collected in the United States, Italy and Spain. Sources were T cells, B-cell-depleted T cells, or PBMCs; the material itself was cDNA or gDNA.

Measured with immunoSEQ multiplex PCR; TCRdb has only the in-frame clones, and not every one. The repertoire holds about 340,000 clones, with roughly 89% as singletons. The specimen sequenced was peripheral blood. The clonotype was recovered from a woman younger than 30 who had recovered from COVID-19.

For the CDR3, the DNA is TGTGCCAGCAGTTATCCCCTAGGACAGGGGAACAATCAGCCCCAGCATTTT. Residues: CASSYPLGQGNNQPQHF. This sequence joins TRBV6-2 or TRBV6-3 and TRBJ1-5; 9 nucleotides agree with TRBD1. CDR1 is MNHEY and CDR2 is SVGEGT in the germline V gene. CDR3 length: 17 amino acids. V shed 3 bases and J 3 bases; nucleotides not matched to a gene: 9.